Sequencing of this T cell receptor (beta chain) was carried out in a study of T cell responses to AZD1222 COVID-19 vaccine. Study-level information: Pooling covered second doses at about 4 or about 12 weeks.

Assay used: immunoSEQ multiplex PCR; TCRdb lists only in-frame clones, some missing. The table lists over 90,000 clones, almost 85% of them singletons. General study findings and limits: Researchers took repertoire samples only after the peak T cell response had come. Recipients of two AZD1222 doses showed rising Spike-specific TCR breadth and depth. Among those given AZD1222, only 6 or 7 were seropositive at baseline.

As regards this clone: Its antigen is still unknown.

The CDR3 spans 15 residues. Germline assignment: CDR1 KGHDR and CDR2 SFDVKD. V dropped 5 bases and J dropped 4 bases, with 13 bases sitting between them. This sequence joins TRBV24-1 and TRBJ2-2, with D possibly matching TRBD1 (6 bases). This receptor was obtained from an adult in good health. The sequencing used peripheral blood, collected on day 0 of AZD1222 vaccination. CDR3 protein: CATSGGGHPTGELFF. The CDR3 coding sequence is TGTGCCACCAGTGGAGGGGGACACCCCACCGGGGAGCTGTTTTTT.